A selection of T cell receptor beta chains follows, all from one sample in a study of cytomegalovirus exposure and HLA in healthy donors. Clones were sequenced by immunoSEQ multiplex PCR, and TCRdb holds only the in-frame ones, with some missing. This listing includes around 140,000 clones. Sequenced material: PBMCs. The receptors shown here come from a woman in her 50s in good health and CMV-seronegative. CDR3s include the opening cysteine and the closing phenylalanine or tryptophan. D genes are given only for firm matches.

D gene	V gene	J gene	CDR3 protein	CDR3 DNA
NA	TRBV19	TRBJ2-1	CASRESSYNEQFF	TGTGCTAGTAGGGAGAGCTCCTACAATGAGCAGTTCTTC
NA	TRBV2	TRBJ2-7	CASSRNSGVDSYEQYF	TGTGCCAGCAGTCGGAATTCCGGGGTCGACTCCTACGAGCAGTACTTC
NA	TRBV29-1	TRBJ1-1	CSVAIGTRAFF	TGCAGCGTGGCTATAGGGACAAGAGCTTTCTTT
NA	TRBV5-1	TRBJ1-1	CASSLGGQNTEAFF	TGCGCCAGCAGCTTGGGAGGGCAGAACACTGAAGCTTTCTTT
NA	TRBV6-5	TRBJ2-3	CASRGSGDTQYF	TGTGCCAGCAGAGGGAGTGGAGATACGCAGTATTTT
TRBD1	TRBV10-3	TRBJ2-2	CAISEAGGNTGELFF	TGTGCCATCAGTGAGGCAGGGGGCAATACCGGGGAGCTGTTTTTT
NA	TRBV28	TRBJ1-2	CASSLNLGAWEDGYTF	TGTGCCAGCAGTTTAAACCTCGGGGCTTGGGAGGATGGCTACACCTTC
TRBD1	TRBV14	TRBJ2-3	CASSLGQGYTDTQYF	TGTGCCAGCAGCCTCGGACAGGGTTACACAGATACGCAGTATTTT
TRBD2	TRBV7-9	TRBJ2-1	CASSPIAGAQFF	TGTGCCAGCAGCCCGATAGCGGGAGCGCAGTTCTTC
NA	TRBV4-1	TRBJ2-5	CASSQTRSGGSAQYF	TGCGCCAGCAGCCAAACCAGATCTGGGGGGTCGGCCCAGTACTTC
TRBD1	TRBV19	TRBJ2-4	CASTGTDLNIQYF	TGTGCCAGTACCGGGACAGATCTAAACATTCAGTACTTC
NA	TRBV7-9	TRBJ2-7	CASSFVRGSYEQYF	TGTGCCAGCAGCTTTGTGCGGGGTTCCTACGAGCAGTACTTC
TRBD1	TRBV5-1	TRBJ2-5	CASSSTGEETQYF	TGCGCCAGCAGCTCGACAGGGGAAGAGACCCAGTACTTC
NA	TRBV19	TRBJ2-5	CASSHGDNGVKGTQYF	TGTGCCAGTAGTCACGGGGACAACGGGGTGAAGGGGACCCAGTACTTC
NA	TRBV18	TRBJ1-2	CASSPSGSDYGYTF	TGTGCCAGCTCACCCTCGGGGAGCGACTATGGCTACACCTTC
NA	TRBV13	TRBJ2-1	CASSLLVSNEQFF	TGTGCCAGCAGCTTACTAGTGAGTAATGAGCAGTTCTTC
TRBD2	TRBV5-1	TRBJ2-1	CASSTTSGVYNEQFF	TGCGCCAGCAGCACGACTAGCGGGGTATACAATGAGCAGTTCTTC
NA	TRBV27	TRBJ2-7	CASSLSGAGYEQYF	TGTGCCAGCAGTTTATCGGGGGCAGGCTACGAGCAGTACTTC
NA	TRBV14	TRBJ2-7	CASSQSSGSYEQYF	TGTGCCAGCAGCCAGAGTAGCGGCTCCTACGAGCAGTACTTC
NA	TRBV7-9	TRBJ2-7	CASSLSAYEQYF	TGTGCCAGCAGCTTGAGTGCCTACGAGCAGTACTTC
NA	TRBV5-1	TRBJ2-3	CASSPTDADNTQYF	TGCGCCAGCAGCCCCACTGACGCGGACAATACGCAGTATTTT
NA	TRBV18	TRBJ1-5	CASSQEGPGGNQPQHF	TGTGCCAGCTCACAGGAGGGGCCCGGGGGCAATCAGCCCCAGCATTTT
TRBD2	TRBV5-6	TRBJ2-5	CASSQGLAGGLETQYF	TGTGCCAGCAGCCAGGGACTAGCGGGGGGGCTGGAGACCCAGTACTTC
NA	TRBV28	TRBJ1-2	CASRPTANYGYTF	TGTGCCAGCAGGCCTACAGCAAACTATGGCTACACCTTC
NA	TRBV6-6	TRBJ1-1	CASRMAFPGEAFF	TGTGCCAGTCGTATGGCGTTCCCAGGGGAAGCTTTCTTT
NA	TRBV5-1	TRBJ1-4	CASSLTAATNEKLFF	TGCGCCAGCAGCTTAACTGCTGCAACTAATGAAAAACTGTTTTTT
TRBD1	TRBV6-8	TRBJ1-1	CASSSRQGVVAFF	TGTGCCAGCAGTTCTCGACAGGGTGTTGTAGCTTTCTTT
NA	TRBV5-1	TRBJ2-7	CASSLGTDIYEQYF	TGCGCCAGCAGCTTGGGGACAGATATCTACGAGCAGTACTTC
NA	TRBV7-2	TRBJ2-3	CASSLTVLVSDTQYF	TGTGCCAGCAGCTTAACCGTACTAGTTTCAGATACGCAGTATTTT
TRBD2	TRBV9	TRBJ2-1	CASSVDAGGADNEQFF	TGTGCCAGCAGCGTAGACGCGGGGGGGGCCGACAATGAGCAGTTCTTC
TRBD2	TRBV29-1	TRBJ2-2	CSVGKYSGRNTGELFF	TGCAGCGTTGGAAAATACAGCGGGAGGAACACCGGGGAGCTGTTTTTT
NA	TRBV7-6	TRBJ1-6	CASSLLNSPLHF	TGTGCCAGCAGCTTACTAAATTCACCCCTCCACTTT
NA	TRBV7-9	TRBJ2-2	CASSLLGTGQTGELFF	TGTGCCAGCAGCTTACTTGGGACGGGACAAACCGGGGAGCTGTTTTTT
TRBD2	TRBV28	TRBJ2-7	CASSSSGTIEQYF	TGTGCCAGCAGTTCCTCCGGGACTATCGAGCAGTACTTC
NA	TRBV7-3	TRBJ2-5	CASSHRGYQETQYF	TGTGCCAGCAGCCACCGGGGGTACCAAGAGACCCAGTACTTC
TRBD2	TRBV11-3	TRBJ2-5	CASSLGVAGGQQGIETQYF	TGTGCCAGCAGCTTAGGAGTAGCGGGAGGGCAACAAGGTATAGAGACCCAGTACTTC
TRBD1	TRBV2	TRBJ1-2	CASSEADRGNYGYTF	TGTGCCAGCAGTGAAGCTGACAGGGGAAACTATGGCTACACCTTC
NA	TRBV4-1	TRBJ2-3	CASSQAISSKGTDTQYF	TGCGCCAGCAGCCAAGCGATATCTAGCAAGGGCACAGATACGCAGTATTTT
NA	TRBV29-1	TRBJ2-3	CSATFRDTQYF	TGCAGCGCTACCTTTCGAGATACGCAGTATTTT
NA	TRBV28	TRBJ1-1	CASSLKGVVGVHTEAFF	TGTGCCAGCAGTTTAAAAGGAGTGGTAGGAGTCCACACTGAAGCTTTCTTT
NA	TRBV30	TRBJ2-1	CACRTDEQFF	TGTGCCTGTAGGACTGATGAGCAGTTCTTC
NA	TRBV6-4	TRBJ2-2	CASRAGTGPYHGELFF	TGTGCCAGCAGGGCCGGGACTGGGCCTTATCACGGGGAGCTGTTTTTT
TRBD1	TRBV6-1	TRBJ1-1	CASSEKGARSTEAFF	TGTGCCAGCAGTGAAAAGGGGGCGCGAAGCACTGAAGCTTTCTTT
TRBD1	TRBV28	TRBJ1-3	CASNSPGTGARGNTIYF	TGTGCCAGCAATTCTCCTGGGACAGGGGCTAGGGGAAACACCATATATTTT
TRBD2	TRBV18	TRBJ2-1	CASSRSGLVYNEQFF	TGTGCCAGCTCACGTAGCGGGCTAGTTTACAATGAGCAGTTCTTC
NA	TRBV4-1	TRBJ2-1	CASSQGGDFLSSYNEQFF	TGCGCCAGCAGCCAAGGGGGAGACTTTTTGAGCTCCTACAATGAGCAGTTCTTC
NA	TRBV7-6	TRBJ2-1	CASSASGAGPGNEQFF	TGTGCCAGCAGCGCGTCGGGAGCGGGCCCGGGCAATGAGCAGTTCTTC
TRBD2	TRBV27	TRBJ2-3	CASSPRGLGKSTDTQYF	TGTGCCAGCAGTCCACGGGGACTAGGCAAGAGCACAGATACGCAGTATTTT